Below are 32 T cell receptor beta chains sequenced from a single sample in a study of T cell responses to AZD1222 COVID-19 vaccine. The data were produced by immunoSEQ multiplex PCR, yet TCRdb's version contains in-frame clones alone and is incomplete. The table records around 87,000 clones, more than 75% of them present only once. Sequenced material: peripheral blood, taken on day 0 of AZD1222 vaccination. The receptors here all came from an adult in good health.

The V gene is TRBV9, the J gene TRBJ1-1; D is possibly TRBD1 (6 bases). Germline lookup yields CDR1 SGDLS and CDR2 YYNGEE. This CDR3 comprises 13 residues. V was clipped by 4 bases and J by 9 bases, with 16 bases between them. CDR3 amino acids: CASSPNTGLQAFF. The CDR3 bases are TGTGCCAGCAGCCCAAACACAGGGTTGCAAGCTTTCTTT. The entire variable domain, with the rest obtained from reference TRBV9 and TRBJ1-1, is as follows: DSGVTQTPKHLITATGQRVTLRCSPRSGDLSVYWYQQSLDQGLQFLIQYYNGEERAKGNILERFSAQQFPDLHSELNLSSLELGDSALYFCASSPNTGLQAFFGQGTRLTVV.

The chain recombines TRBV6-5 with TRBJ2-7, with 11 bases lining up with TRBD1. Germline V gene sequence: CDR1 MNHEY, CDR2 SVGAGI. V dropped 6 bases and J dropped 0; count of bases not matched to a gene: 4. This CDR3 spans 15 amino acids. Here the CDR3 reads CASSRGQGASYEQYF. The DNA for the CDR3 is TGTGCCAGCAGCAGAGGACAGGGGGCCTCCTACGAGCAGTACTTC.

This chain uses TRBV7-9 with TRBJ1-6; no definite D call. With 4 bases removed from V and 14 bases from J, the gap between germline ends came to 9 bases. CDR3 length: 11 residues. Per germline, CDR1 SEHNR and CDR2 FQNEAQ (reference sequence). The CDR3 sequence is CASSSTSSLHF. Here the CDR3 DNA reads TGTGCCAGCAGCTCAACTTCTTCCCTCCACTTT.

The V call is TRBV5-4, the J call TRBJ2-7; unclear D gene. The germline V gene encodes CDR1 SGHNT and CDR2 YYREEE (reference sequence). The V gene lost 4 bases and the J gene lost 3 bases, with 11 bases spanning the gap. This CDR3 comprises 13 residues. The CDR3 protein is CASSQQNSYEQYF. In DNA form, the CDR3 reads TGTGCCAGCAGCCAACAAAACAGCTACGAGCAGTACTTC.

The chain couples TRBV6-4 to TRBJ1-1; D not resolved. Deletions cut 0 bases from V and 8 bases from J, with 10 bases between. Germline V lookup: CDR1 MRHNA, CDR2 SNTAGT. This CDR3 spans 13 amino acids. Here the CDR3 reads CASSDSIQTEAFF. DNA of the CDR3: TGTGCCAGCAGTGACTCGATTCAGACAGAAGCTTTCTTT.

Here the CDR3 DNA reads TGCAGCGTTGTTCATCGGCCGGGGTACGAGCAGTACTTC. This codes for CSVVHRPGYEQYF. This chain joins TRBV29-1 and TRBJ2-7; perhaps TRBD2 as D (5 bases). The CDR3 runs to 13 residues. Germline V lookup: CDR1 SQVTM, CDR2 ANQGSEA. V lost 4 bases to trimming and J lost 4 bases, with 14 bases between them.

This chain connects TRBV7-9 to TRBJ2-7, with 9 bases aligning to TRBD1. Germline V lookup: CDR1 SEHNR, CDR2 FQNEAQ (reference sequence). V was pared by 2 bases and J by 4 bases, with 9 bases of the junction left unmatched. The CDR3 has 16 residues. DNA of the CDR3: TGTGCCAGCAGCTTATTTTTAGGGACAGGGCATTACGAGCAGTACTTC. Translation gives CASSLFLGTGHYEQYF.

J is TRBJ1-2 and V is TRBV18; tentatively, D is TRBD1 (6 bases). The CDR3 is 13 residues long. In germline, CDR1 is KGHSH, CDR2 LQKENI. Trimming took off 3 bases at V and 7 bases at J, with 12 bases between the two ends. The CDR3 DNA reads as TGTGCCAGCTCACCCAGGGACATTGCTGGCTACACCTTC. Translating it yields CASSPRDIAGYTF. The full variable domain, rest sourced from reference TRBV18 and TRBJ1-2, is NAGVMQNPRHLVRRRGQEARLRCSPMKGHSHVYWYRQLPEEGLKFMVYLQKENIIDESGMPKERFSAEFPKEGPSILRIQQVVRGDSAAYFCASSPRDIAGYTFGSGTRLTVV.

The chain recombines TRBV18 with TRBJ1-6; 7 positions agree with TRBD1. Germline V CDR1 and CDR2: KGHSH, LQKENI. V was clipped by 3 bases and J by 10 bases; unmatched bases: 12. The CDR3 loop spans 16 amino acids. The DNA of the CDR3 is TGTGCCAGCTCACCGCCATGGGGGACAGTCGGGTCACCCCTCCACTTT. Translated, it gives CASSPPWGTVGSPLHF.

The gene calls are TRBV19 and TRBJ1-4; 7 bases fit TRBD1. Germline V gene sequence: CDR1 LNHDA, CDR2 SQIVND (reference sequence). The junction had 9 bases not matched to a gene; V was cut back by 3 bases and J by 8 bases. CDR3 size: 15 residues. Here the CDR3 DNA reads TGTGCCAGTAGTATTGAGGGGGCCTTCGGGGAAAAACTGTTTTTT. This sequence encodes CASSIEGAFGEKLFF.

The chain is built from TRBV4-3 and TRBJ1-3; D not certain. This CDR3 comprises 16 residues. V lost 0 bases and J lost 0, with 9 bases in between. Per germline, CDR1 LGHNA and CDR2 YSLEER. CDR3 amino acids: CASSQDRASSGNTIYF. The DNA for the CDR3 is TGCGCCAGCAGCCAAGATCGTGCTTCCTCTGGAAACACCATATATTTT.

This chain links TRBV7-9 with TRBJ2-2; D remains unclear. V lost 4 bases and J lost 3, with 6 bases in between. Germline values: CDR1 SEHNR, CDR2 FQNEAQ (reference sequence). The CDR3 contains 13 residues. The CDR3 is CASSSTHTGELFF. The CDR3 DNA reads as TGTGCCAGCAGCTCAACTCACACCGGGGAGCTGTTTTTT. Based on the CDR3 plus reference TRBV7-9 and TRBJ2-2, the full variable domain is DTGVSQNPRHKITKRGQNVTFRCDPISEHNRLYWYRQTLGQGPEFLTYFQNEAQLEKSRLLSDRFSAERPKGSFSTLEIQRTEQGDSAMYLCASSSTHTGELFFGEGSRLTVL.

This chain joins TRBV11-2 and TRBJ2-1; no clear D gene. Germline V CDR1 and CDR2: SGHAT, FQNNGV. With 2 bases removed from V and 5 bases from J, the gap between germline ends came to 4 bases. The CDR3 length is 12 residues. CDR3 residues: CASSLSNNEQFF. The CDR3 DNA reads TGTGCCAGCAGCTTATCGAACAATGAGCAGTTCTTC.

The chain combines TRBV3-1 (or the pseudogene TRBV3-2) with TRBJ2-1, with TRBD1 as a possible D gene (6 bases). Germline CDR1 is LGHDT and CDR2 is YNNKEL (reference sequence). Trimming pared 4 bases from V and 10 bases from J, leaving 17 bases between. This CDR3 has 14 residues. The CDR3: CASSLSSGTKEQFF. The DNA for the CDR3 is TGTGCCAGCAGCCTCTCCTCCGGGACAAAAGAGCAGTTCTTC.

The chain recombines TRBV15 with TRBJ2-7; maybe TRBD1 (6 bases). Deletions cut 0 bases from V and 6 bases from J, with 18 bases between. The length of the CDR3 is 16 residues. Germline V CDR1 and CDR2: LNHNV, YYDKDF (reference sequence). Here the CDR3 DNA reads TGTGCCACCAGCAGAGATCCATCAGGGGTGGTTGCCGAGCAGTACTTC. Protein: CATSRDPSGVVAEQYF.

This clone was found a few times. This chain joins TRBV7-6 and TRBJ2-7; TRBD1 matches at 11 bases. Germline CDR1 reads SGHVS; CDR2 reads FNYEAQ. The CDR3 covers 16 residues. Trimming removed 5 bases from V and 2 bases from J; junction bases left unmatched: 8. CDR3: CASSQFAGQGAYEQYF. The CDR3 nucleotides are TGTGCCAGCAGCCAATTCGCGGGACAGGGGGCCTACGAGCAGTACTTC.

With respect to this clone: An end of the junction does not agree with germline; a read error may underlie this. This chain links TRBV6-5 with TRBJ1-1; D is uncertain. Germline loops: CDR1 MNHEY, CDR2 SVGAGI. The CDR3 is 11 amino acids. The CDR3 DNA reads as TGTGCCAGCAGCCATGGGCCGAGTTGCTACTTT. Translated: CASSHGPSCYF.

A note on this clone: A junction end diverges from the germline sequence, so it may reflect a read error. The genes are TRBV18 and TRBJ2-7; TRBD1 might be the D (6 bases). Germline CDR1 KGHSH, CDR2 LQKENI. The CDR3 has 14 residues. The CDR3 DNA follows: TGTGTCAGCTCACCAACACAGGGATCGGCCGAGCAGTACTTC. Its protein is CVSSPTQGSAEQYF.

The rearrangement uses TRBV29-1 and TRBJ2-7; the D call may be TRBD1 or TRBD2 (6 bases each). V was clipped by 7 bases and J by 3 bases, with 13 bases between them. From germline, CDR1 is SQVTM and CDR2 ANQGSEA. This CDR3 comprises 12 residues. The CDR3 nucleotides are TGCAGCGCCGGGGGCAGAAACTACGAGCAGTACTTC. This encodes CSAGGRNYEQYF.

The chain has TRBV11-1 and TRBJ1-3; a weak D match, TRBD1 (6 bases). Per germline, CDR1 SGHAT and CDR2 FQDESV (reference sequence). This CDR3 contains 15 residues. V lost 5 bases and J lost 0, with 11 bases in between. The DNA for the CDR3 is TGTGCCAGCAGCACCAACAGGGTCTCTGGAAACACCATATATTTT. Translated: CASSTNRVSGNTIYF.

The rearrangement uses TRBV5-1 and TRBJ2-3; 7 bases align to TRBD1. V lost 0 bases and J lost 2; bases outside the gene matches: 9. The CDR3 is 17 residues long. In germline, CDR1 is SGHRS, CDR2 YFSETQ. This chain's CDR3 is CASSLVQGETYTDTQYF. The CDR3 region has the DNA TGCGCCAGCAGCTTGGTTCAGGGGGAAACTTACACAGATACGCAGTATTTT.

The chain joins TRBV3-1 (or the pseudogene TRBV3-2) to TRBJ1-1, with D maybe TRBD1 (5 bases). The CDR3 sequence is 17 residues long. V shed 4 bases and J shed 0 bases, with 18 bases lying between them. Germline assignment: CDR1 LGHDT and CDR2 YNNKEL (reference sequence). CDR3 nucleotides: TGTGCCAGCAGCCGCACCTCGGGGCGGGTCATGAACACTGAAGCTTTCTTT. It is translated as CASSRTSGRVMNTEAFF.

Turning to this clone: Other nucleotide sequences in the sample specify the same CDR3. The CDR3 protein is CASSLQGNTEAFF. In DNA form, the CDR3 reads TGTGCCAGCAGTTTACAGGGGAACACTGAAGCTTTCTTT. The chain joins TRBV12-3 or TRBV12-4 to TRBJ1-1; a weak D match, TRBD1 (5 bases). Trimming left V 2 bases short and J 1 base short, with 5 bases between. The CDR3 loop spans 13 amino acids.

V and J are TRBV2 and TRBJ2-6; TRBD1 agrees at 11 bases. The germline V gene encodes CDR1 SNHLY and CDR2 FYNNEI. J was trimmed by 2 bases and V by 5 bases; bases with no gene match: 8. The CDR3 has 18 amino acids. The CDR3 sequence: CASSRLWTGGAGANVLTF. The CDR3 DNA follows: TGTGCCAGCAGTCGATTGTGGACAGGGGGCGCTGGGGCCAACGTCCTGACTTTC.

V gene TRBV5-6 combines with J gene TRBJ1-2; tentative D call: TRBD1 (6 bases). The germline gives CDR1 SGHDT, CDR2 YYEEEE. CDR3 length: 15 residues. Trimming left V 4 bases short and J 0 bases short, with 13 bases between. The CDR3 reads CASSRRDTANYGYTF. The CDR3 region has the DNA TGTGCCAGCAGCCGCCGGGACACCGCTAACTATGGCTACACCTTC.

The sample holds a few counts of this clone. This chain links TRBV7-9 with TRBJ1-1; D gene unclear. CDR1 is SEHNR, CDR2 FQNEAQ, per germline (reference sequence). The V gene lost 5 bases and the J gene lost 0 bases, with 10 bases spanning the gap. The CDR3 is 14 amino acids. The CDR3 bases are TGTGCCAGCAGCCCTGAGGCCATGAACACTGAAGCTTTCTTT. Translated, it gives CASSPEAMNTEAFF.

The CDR3 bases are TGTGCCAGCAGTTATAAGGGACAGGGGTTGGATGGCTACACCTTC. This gives the protein CASSYKGQGLDGYTF. This chain links TRBV6-5 with TRBJ1-2; 10 nucleotides match TRBD1. CDR1 MNHEY and CDR2 SVGAGI come from the germline V gene. The junction had 7 bases not matched to a gene; V was cut back by 3 bases and J by 6 bases. This CDR3 is 15 amino acids long.

The chain uses TRBV4-2 and TRBJ2-2, with 12 positions matching TRBD2. Per germline, CDR1 LGHNA and CDR2 YNFKEQ. The length of the CDR3 is 16 residues. J gave up 3 bases and V 4 bases, and 3 bases lay outside the gene matches. The CDR3 DNA reads TGTGCCAGCAGCCCAACTAGCGGGGGGTACACCGGGGAGCTGTTTTTT. This encodes CASSPTSGGYTGELFF.

This clone has only one observation. The chain links TRBV27 to TRBJ1-1; 9 nucleotides match TRBD1. CDR1 MNHEY and CDR2 SMNVEV come from the germline V gene (reference sequence). The CDR3 sequence is 15 residues long. V lost 3 bases to trimming and J lost 4 bases; unmatched junction nucleotides: 6. CDR3: CASSFIWDRVTEAFF. The CDR3 nucleotides read TGTGCCAGCAGTTTCATTTGGGACAGGGTCACTGAAGCTTTCTTT.

The chain recombines TRBV7-9 with TRBJ1-2; D is undetermined. Germline loops: CDR1 SEHNR, CDR2 FQNEAQ (reference sequence). Trimming left V 1 base short and J 3 bases short, with 6 bases between. The CDR3 is 13 amino acids. CDR3 in DNA: TGTGCCAGCAGCTTAGGACCTGACTATGGCTACACCTTC. As protein: CASSLGPDYGYTF.

J is TRBJ1-4 and V is TRBV7-9, with D unclear. This CDR3 is 14 amino acids long. Germline V gene lookup returns CDR1 SEHNR and CDR2 FQNEAQ (reference sequence). Trimming removed 3 bases at V and 7 bases at J, with 12 bases between. CDR3 protein: CASSFGGGFEKLFF. CDR3 in DNA: TGTGCCAGCAGCTTCGGCGGAGGATTTGAAAAACTGTTTTTT.

The rearrangement joins TRBV6-4 to TRBJ2-1, with D uncertain. CDR1 is MRHNA, CDR2 SNTAGT, per germline. The V end lost 2 bases, the J end lost 0 bases, and 8 bases lay between the germline ends. This CDR3 contains 15 residues. CDR3 sequence reads: CASSDGVSSYNEQFF. In DNA, the CDR3 is TGTGCCAGCAGTGACGGGGTGAGCTCCTACAATGAGCAGTTCTTC.